The present entry profiles one TCR beta chain with its context. The data are from a study of blood T cell repertoires in COVID-19. Looking at the study overall: Samples of COVID-19 (acute and convalescent) were obtained from the United States, Italy and Spain.

CDR1 and CDR2 from the germline V gene are SGHAT and FQNNGV. The CDR3 loop spans 15 amino acids. After removal of 4 bases from V and 8 bases from J, the junction contained 9 bases not matched to a gene. Original analysis: Amplification of reference gene primers provided the estimated nucleated cell counts. TCRdb keeps only in-frame clones here, not all; method: immunoSEQ multiplex PCR. V and J calls and clone size come straight from that table; D and trimming were deduced from the DNA. The sample has 200,000 to 250,000 clones; 80% to 90% are singletons. Material for sequencing was PBMCs or T cells enriched from blood (not recorded which). V usage is TRBV11-2 and J usage is TRBJ1-4, with TRBD1 matching 8 bases. The sequence was collected from a woman between 25 and 40 years old who had been exposed to COVID-19. The CDR3 sequence: CASSSMQGAGEKLFF. The CDR3, as DNA: TGTGCCAGCAGCTCGATGCAGGGGGCTGGGGAAAAACTGTTTTTT.